This TCR beta chain originates from a study of T cell repertoires in cytomegalovirus infection (dated by TCRdb to between 2017 and 2020). About the full investigation: Donor HLA type was relevant to the analysis, as public TCR beta signatures indicated carriage of CMV infection together with the matching HLA type. The paper's findings and limits, for the study overall: The ex vivo response was dominated by HLA-C-restricted CMV-specific TCR beta clonotypes, which also provided the single most frequent clonotype in two of eight donors. In both this cohort and an independent cohort of 350 to 400 donors, the cumulative frequency of public TCR beta family members distinguished carriers of CMV infection plus the relevant HLA type.

As regards this clonotype: Its antigen has not been determined. One base away there is no much larger clone; base qualities are not given.

The data were produced on an Illumina HiSeq 1500. TCRdb took the public reads, trimmed them with fastp at Q25, ran MiXCR for clone calling and kept in-frame beta chains. Under each unique CDR3 protein, matching rows form one entry showing the most common genes and DNA. Here the sample has about 440,000 distinct CDR3 sequences; around 32% occur a single time. Approximately 13% of the sample lies in the top ten. The sequenced material came from PBMCs. The source is a human donor in good health (CMV status not recorded). Some clones in this sample may be carry-over from other donors' samples.

The nucleotides are TGTGCCAGCAGACGGGGGGGAGCAACCAATGAGCAGTTCTTC. It encodes CASRRGGATNEQFF. The receptor chain draws on TRBV6-6 and TRBJ2-1, with 8 bases matching TRBD2. For this chain, trimming is 6 bases at the V end and 6 bases at the J end, and the number of junction bases without a gene match is 7. Spanning cysteine to phenylalanine, the CDR3 consists of 14 amino acids. Left in the record is the CDR3 DNA by itself, 42 bases read in frame from the first base. The germline V gene (reference sequence) specifies MNHNY as CDR1 and SVGAGI as CDR2.